The 17 T cell receptor beta chains below come from one sample, sequenced in a study of blood T cell repertoires in COVID-19. The protocol was immunoSEQ multiplex PCR, while the TCRdb copy is restricted to in-frame clones and leaves out a portion. The data show 70,000 to 80,000 clones, 60% to 80% seen once. Input material: peripheral blood. Receptor source: a human donor in a cohort sampled during active COVID-19.

V gene TRBV19 combines with J gene TRBJ2-5; TRBD1 is a possible D gene (5 bases). CDR1 LNHDA and CDR2 SQIVND come from the germline V gene (reference sequence). This CDR3 has 14 residues. V was clipped by 1 base and J by 3 bases, with 9 bases between them. The CDR3 DNA reads as TGTGCCAGTAGTATAGGGGGCGCGGAAGAGACCCAGTACTTC. Amino acids: CASSIGGAEETQYF.

V and J are TRBV25-1 and TRBJ2-5; D is undetermined. CDR3 size: 14 residues. CDR1 and CDR2 (germline): MGHDK, SYGVNS. Deletions cut 5 bases from V and 5 bases from J, with 15 bases between. The CDR3 DNA reads TGTGCCAGCAGTCGGATATCGACATCGGAGACCCAGTACTTC. Translated: CASSRISTSETQYF.

This chain joins TRBV11-2 and TRBJ2-7, with D possibly matching TRBD2 (5 bases). Trimming pared 6 bases from V and 7 bases from J, leaving 16 bases between. CDR1 and CDR2 from the germline V gene are SGHAT and FQNNGV. The CDR3 runs 13 residues. CDR3 sequence reads: CASSRRWEREQYF. The CDR3 DNA reads as TGTGCCAGCAGTCGCAGGTGGGAGAGAGAGCAGTACTTC.

This sequence joins TRBV7-2 and TRBJ1-2; D might be TRBD1 (5 bases). This CDR3 is 15 amino acids long. The germline gives CDR1 SGHTA, CDR2 FQGNSA. Trimming removed 7 bases at V and 3 bases at J, with 18 bases between. CDR3 DNA: TGTGCCAGCAAAGTTAGTTTCGGGGGTGACTATGGCTACACCTTC. Translation gives CASKVSFGGDYGYTF.

The chain joins TRBV5-1 to TRBJ2-3; no definite D call. There are 13 residues in the CDR3. CDR1 SGHRS and CDR2 YFSETQ come from the germline V gene. V lost 0 bases and J 1 base, leaving 3 bases between the germline ends. The CDR3, as DNA: TGCGCCAGCAGCTTGGTAGGCACAGATACGCAGTATTTT. Translation gives CASSLVGTDTQYF.

The chain has TRBV6-5 and TRBJ2-1, with 9 bases fitting TRBD2. CDR1 and CDR2 from the germline V gene are MNHEY and SVGAGI. The CDR3 is made up of 14 amino acids. The V segment lost 6 bases and the J segment 7 bases; nucleotides outside the gene matches: 7. The CDR3 coding sequence is TGTGCCAGCAGCCCCCAGGCGGGAGGGAATGAGCAGTTCTTC. Translated: CASSPQAGGNEQFF.

The chain employs TRBV11-1 and TRBJ2-1, with 7 bases lining up with TRBD1. V lost 2 bases, J lost 3 bases, and 7 bases stayed unmatched. Germline V gene lookup returns CDR1 SGHAT and CDR2 FQDESV (reference sequence). The CDR3 runs to 16 residues. The CDR3 here is CASSLKSTGLYNEQFF. In DNA form, the CDR3 reads TGTGCCAGCAGCTTAAAGTCGACAGGGCTCTACAATGAGCAGTTCTTC.

The chain carries TRBV4-1 and TRBJ2-7, with D possibly TRBD2 on 7 matching bases. Germline assignment: CDR1 MGHRA and CDR2 YSYEKL. The V end lost 0 bases, the J end lost 4 bases, and 22 bases lay between the germline ends. There are 18 residues in the CDR3. CDR3 nucleotide sequence: TGCGCCAGCAGCCAAGATCGACGGGGGGTCGGGACAAAATACGAGCAGTACGTC. Amino acids: CASSQDRRGVGTKYEQYV.

The chain combines TRBV4-1 with TRBJ2-2, with 11 bases aligning to TRBD1. V shed 0 bases and J 8 bases; nucleotides not matched to a gene: 8. Germline-derived CDR1 and CDR2 are MGHRA and YSYEKL. The CDR3 length is 17 residues. CDR3 amino acids: CASSQDGQGAGRGELFF. Here the CDR3 DNA reads TGCGCCAGCAGCCAAGACGGACAGGGGGCCGGCAGAGGGGAGCTGTTTTTT.

DNA of the CDR3: TGTGCCAGCATCAACCACAGGGGGCGGAATGAAAAACTGTTTTTT. Its translation is CASINHRGRNEKLFF. The gene calls are TRBV28 and TRBJ1-4; TRBD1 matches at 9 bases. The CDR3 runs to 15 residues. Unmatched junction bases numbered 8, after V lost 7 bases and J lost 5 bases. Germline V lookup: CDR1 MDHEN, CDR2 SYDVKM.

The chain combines TRBV7-2 with TRBJ1-5; TRBD1 matches 7 bases. V shed 5 bases, J shed 2 bases, and the junction held 3 bases outside the gene matches. Germline lookup yields CDR1 SGHTA and CDR2 FQGNSA. The CDR3 length is 14 residues. CDR3 loop: CASSLRGGNQPQHF. CDR3 coding DNA: TGTGCCAGCAGCCTCAGGGGGGGCAATCAGCCCCAGCATTTT.

The rearrangement joins TRBV15 to TRBJ1-3; D is ambiguous. The CDR3 has 17 amino acids. Germline V CDR1 and CDR2: LNHNV, YYDKDF (reference sequence). Trimming stripped 0 bases from V and 0 bases from J, with 12 bases between. Written as DNA, the CDR3 is TGTGCCACCAGCAGAGAAACAAGGAGGTTCTCTGGAAACACCATATATTTT. This translates into CATSRETRRFSGNTIYF.

The J gene is TRBJ2-3, the V gene TRBV19; unclear D gene. This CDR3 is 13 amino acids long. The germline gives CDR1 LNHDA, CDR2 SQIVND (reference sequence). Trimming shortened V by 4 bases and J by 4 bases, and 9 bases separated the two germline ends. The CDR3 DNA reads as TGTGCCAGTAGTACTTCGGGTGCAGATACGCAGTATTTT. Protein: CASSTSGADTQYF.

The chain couples TRBV5-5 to TRBJ1-5; 12 positions agree with TRBD1. CDR1 is SGHKS and CDR2 is YYEKEE in the germline V gene (reference sequence). The CDR3 covers 18 residues. The junction had 15 bases not matched to a gene; V was cut back by 4 bases and J by 7 bases. The CDR3 spells CASSIGTGGASIGQPQHF. For the CDR3, the DNA is TGTGCCAGCAGCATTGGGACAGGGGGCGCCAGCATAGGACAGCCCCAGCATTTT. Together with reference TRBV5-5 and TRBJ1-5, the CDR3 gives the full variable domain: DAGVTQSPTHLIKTRGQQVTLRCSPISGHKSVSWYQQVLGQGPQFIFQYYEKEERGRGNFPDRFSARQFPNYSSELNVNALLLGDSALYLCASSIGTGGASIGQPQHFGDGTRLSIL.

This clone is a singleton in its sample. This chain connects TRBV10-3 to TRBJ2-3; 9 nucleotides align to TRBD2. Germline CDR1 ENHRY, CDR2 SYGVKD. The CDR3 runs 16 residues. With V trimmed by 2 bases and J by 2 bases, 5 bases remained unmatched. CDR3 sequence reads: CAISESGGRVTDTQYF. CDR3 sequence (DNA): TGTGCCATCAGTGAGAGTGGCGGGAGGGTCACAGATACGCAGTATTTT.

The V call is TRBV7-8, the J call TRBJ2-1; 7 bases line up with TRBD1. CDR3 length: 16 amino acids. The V gene end was trimmed by 6 bases and the J gene end by 0 bases; junction bases not matched to a gene: 8. Looked up from germline, CDR1 is SGHVS and CDR2 is FQNEAQ. CDR3 bases: TGTGCCAGCAGGTCTACAGGGGACGGCTCCTACAATGAGCAGTTCTTC. Amino acids: CASRSTGDGSYNEQFF.

CDR3 sequence (DNA): TGTGCCAGCGGCCCGGGGGGGTGGAAGACCCAGTACTTC. Its protein is CASGPGGWKTQYF. V usage is TRBV6-5 and J usage is TRBJ2-5; 8 bases line up with TRBD2. V was clipped by 8 bases and J by 6 bases; unmatched bases: 8. Germline assignment: CDR1 MNHEY and CDR2 SVGAGI. CDR3 size: 13 residues.